The rows below give T cell receptor beta chains drawn from one sample of a study of beta chain features in type 1 diabetes. Here immunoSEQ multiplex PCR was the method, and the copy in TCRdb shows in-frame clones only, minus some. This table holds around 690,000 clones, 9.5% to 15% found once. Sequences were obtained from naive CD4+ T cells from blood. The origin of the receptors is a man younger than 40 with type 1 diabetes. Each CDR3 is given without its conserved first and last residue. Part of the rows lack a size; the others show once, few, many or a class for expanded clones.

CDR3aa	v_gene	j_gene	abundance
ASSSGQPDQPQH	TRBV7-2	TRBJ1-5	NA
ASSLDGARDEQY	TRBV7-2	TRBJ2-7	few
ASSSQSNQPQH	TRBV19	TRBJ1-5	few
AISDSSSGPMKETQY	TRBV10-3	TRBJ2-5	few
ASSAYRDREDEQY	TRBV19	TRBJ2-7	NA
ASSITSRRETQY	TRBV19	TRBJ2-5	NA
ASSQDRALNTDTQY	TRBV4-3	TRBJ2-3	few
ASSPPGPGTYNEQF	TRBV28	TRBJ2-1	few
ASSLERWGEYNSPLH	TRBV28	TRBJ1-6	few
ASSSTTGGEDQPQH	TRBV7-9	TRBJ1-5	NA
ASSGQGLRGAEAF	TRBV19	TRBJ1-1	few
ASSQRQGVPYEQY	TRBV14	TRBJ2-7	few
ASSMGPTEAF	TRBV6-6	TRBJ1-1	few
ASSRDEETQY	TRBV7-6	TRBJ2-5	NA
ASSTPYGGGQETQY	TRBV13	TRBJ2-5	NA
ASSVGDSNYGYT	TRBV5-5	TRBJ1-2	few
ASSQQTGQSPLH	TRBV7-2	TRBJ1-6	NA
ASTLGQGAPRRNTGELF	TRBV7-7	TRBJ2-2	NA
ASSDRPSTDTQY	TRBV9	TRBJ2-3	few
ASRAGLASENTEAF	TRBV7-2	TRBJ1-1	few
ASASRDRGLSYGYT	TRBV6-6	TRBJ1-2	NA
ASSENWGNQPQH	TRBV2	TRBJ1-5	NA
ASSPGHESGNTIY	TRBV9	TRBJ1-3	NA
ASSLVGTGNEQY	TRBV5-1	TRBJ2-7	NA
ASSLGGRVETQY	TRBV28	TRBJ2-5	few
ASSQALTSVYNEQF	TRBV4-2	TRBJ2-1	few
ASSVGTGGLETQY	TRBV9	TRBJ2-5	NA
ASSLWTGTDTQY	TRBV5-6	TRBJ2-3	NA
ASSGLQGAGEKLF	TRBV7-2	TRBJ1-4	NA
ASSSLGQGLEQY	TRBV7-2	TRBJ2-7	few
ASSTPIQGDTQY	TRBV9	TRBJ2-3	NA
AISADRGSGNQPQH	TRBV10-3	TRBJ1-5	NA
ASSFGDRGSNQPQH	TRBV7-9	TRBJ1-5	few
ASGGGGEPQH	TRBV7-2	TRBJ1-5	few
ASKAGTYNEQF	TRBV27	TRBJ2-1	few
ASSLDRGRGKLF	TRBV7-9	TRBJ1-4	NA
ASSQEGLNTGELF	TRBV4-1	TRBJ2-2	NA